This is a list of T cell receptor beta chains from one sample in a study of T-cell memory formation after mild COVID-19. TCRdb used MiXCR to reprocess the 5' RACE reads, holding one entry per CDR3 protein. The sample includes more than 80,000 distinct CDR3 sequences, more than 15% seen only once; the top ten take around 28%. The sequenced sample consisted of PBMCs or a T cell subset sorted from them (not recorded which). Source of these receptors: an adult woman who had mild COVID-19 (a few samples of this study predate the infection). Cell type and time point are not known. Both conserved end residues are part of each CDR3. The D gene is left open where the match is weak. Clone size, where shown, is once, few, many, or a class for clones that have expanded.

clone size	V gene	D gene	J gene	CDR3 DNA	CDR3 protein
few	TRBV24-1	-	TRBJ2-2	TGTGCCACCGGACAGACAGAAAACACCGGGGAGCTGTTTTTT	CATGQTENTGELFF
-	TRBV5-1	-	TRBJ2-1	TGCGCCAGCAGCTTTTCCGGGGGCGCACAGTTCTTC	CASSFSGGAQFF
few	TRBV29-1	-	TRBJ2-3	TGCAGCGTTGGGACTGTAACAAGCACAGATACGCAGTATTTT	CSVGTVTSTDTQYF
few	TRBV7-8	-	TRBJ1-1	TGTGCCAGCAGCTTAGGTGTCCCCATGAACACTGAAGCTTTCTTT	CASSLGVPMNTEAFF
-	TRBV6-2/TRBV6-3	-	TRBJ2-5	TGTGCCAGCAGTCCGATGGGGACCCAGTACTTC	CASSPMGTQYF
-	TRBV6-6	-	TRBJ2-3	TGTGCCGGAGGGGGTCCAGATACGCAGTATTTT	CAGGGPDTQYF
-	TRBV9	TRBD2	TRBJ2-1	TGTGCCAGCAGCGTAGTCGGGAGGGCCGAGAATGAGCAGTTCTTC	CASSVVGRAENEQFF
many	TRBV23-1	-	TRBJ2-7	TGCGCCAGCAGTCAGAGACAGTGGAGCTCCTACGAGCAGTACTTC	CASSQRQWSSYEQYF
few	TRBV5-1	TRBD1	TRBJ2-7	TGCGCCAGCAGCTTGGGGACAGGGAGCCTCTACGAGCAGTACTTC	CASSLGTGSLYEQYF
few	TRBV20-1	-	TRBJ1-4	TGCAGTGCGCTTTGGGGGTATTCTAATGAAAAACTGTTTTTT	CSALWGYSNEKLFF
-	TRBV27	TRBD1	TRBJ1-1	TGTGCCAGCAGTTCCTACAGGGGTGAAGCTTTCTTT	CASSSYRGEAFF
medium-sized	TRBV9	-	TRBJ1-5	TGTGCCAGCAGCGTACCCCTCCCTTATAGCAATCAGCCCCAGCATTTT	CASSVPLPYSNQPQHF
-	TRBV7-9	-	TRBJ1-2	TGTGCCAGCAGCCTCCCCCCATTC	CASSLPPF
few	TRBV7-9	-	TRBJ1-1	TGTGCCCGCAGCCTGCGGTCGAACACTGAAGCTTTCTTT	CARSLRSNTEAFF